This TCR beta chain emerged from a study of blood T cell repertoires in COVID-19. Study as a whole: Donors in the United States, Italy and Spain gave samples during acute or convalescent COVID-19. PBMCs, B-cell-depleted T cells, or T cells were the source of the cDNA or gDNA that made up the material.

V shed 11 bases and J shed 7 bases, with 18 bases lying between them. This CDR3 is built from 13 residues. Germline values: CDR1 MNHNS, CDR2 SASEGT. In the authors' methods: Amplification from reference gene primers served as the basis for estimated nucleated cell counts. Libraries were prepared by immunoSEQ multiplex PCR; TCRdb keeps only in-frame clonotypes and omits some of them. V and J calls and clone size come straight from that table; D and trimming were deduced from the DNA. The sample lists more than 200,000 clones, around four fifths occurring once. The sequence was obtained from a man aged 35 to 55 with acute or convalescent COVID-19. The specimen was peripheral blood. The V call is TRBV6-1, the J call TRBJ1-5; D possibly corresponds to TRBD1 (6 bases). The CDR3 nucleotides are TGTGCCGGAAAAGGGGGGGTGGGACAGCCCCAGCATTTT. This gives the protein CAGKGGVGQPQHF.